The clone carrying this T cell receptor beta chain was found many times. Its target is not known. This CDR3 spans 16 amino acids. Trimming cost V 5 bases and J 2 bases; bases outside gene matches: 6. CDR1 is MNHEY and CDR2 is SVGEGT in the germline V gene. Amplification of TCR beta CDR3 regions was performed using RNA transcripts as template. TCR CDR3 regions were first amplified by RT-PCR with HTBI primers. Each CDR3 protein is one row after TCRdb ran MiXCR on the multiplex PCR reads. This table has about 200,000 distinct CDR3 sequences, about 17% appearing once. This sample is part of a study of T cells in Graves' hyperthyroidism and ophthalmopathy. Overall study: Prior to any treatment, at the point of initial diagnosis, peripheral blood was collected.

Overall study findings and caveats: Most thyroid clonotypes expanded above 0.001 appeared in blood too.

Fresh peripheral blood, roughly 10 ml, was the source of the PBMCs. Sequencing was done on a sample of blood. This clonotype was obtained from a woman in her fifties or sixties with Graves' hyperthyroidism. The V and J genes are TRBV6-2 or TRBV6-3 and TRBJ2-3; TRBD2 matches 11 bases. This chain's CDR3 is CASSKLAGEITDTQYF. DNA of the CDR3: TGTGCCAGCAGTAAACTAGCGGGAGAGATCACAGATACGCAGTATTTT.